The 9 T cell receptor beta chains below were found in one sample sequenced in a study of STAT5B mutations in CD4+ large granular lymphocyte leukemia. Here immunoSEQ multiplex PCR was the method, and the copy in TCRdb shows in-frame clones only, minus some. The sample shows about 24,000 clones, 78% of them seen only once. The sequenced sample was CD4+ T cells from blood buffy coats. The receptors come from a human donor in good health.

The chain links TRBV5-4 to TRBJ2-7; 7 bases match TRBD1. Trimming cost V 3 bases and J 4 bases; bases outside gene matches: 10. There are 15 residues in the CDR3. CDR1 and CDR2 (germline): SGHNT, YYREEE (reference sequence). This CDR3 reads CASSYDRAFGYEQYF. The CDR3, as DNA: TGTGCCAGCAGCTACGACAGGGCCTTCGGGTACGAGCAGTACTTC.

The genes are TRBV18 and TRBJ2-7, with a weak D call TRBD1 (6 bases). CDR1 and CDR2 (germline): KGHSH, LQKENI. The CDR3 covers 14 residues. The germline V and J ends were trimmed by 4 bases and 9 bases, with 19 bases remaining between them. Here the CDR3 reads CASSLSGTNTWQYF. The DNA of the CDR3 is TGTGCCAGCTCACTCTCCGGGACAAACACGTGGCAGTACTTC. The full variable domain, in which reference TRBV18 and TRBJ2-7 provide the parts outside the CDR3, is NAGVMQNPRHLVRRRGQEARLRCSPMKGHSHVYWYRQLPEEGLKFMVYLQKENIIDESGMPKERFSAEFPKEGPSILRIQQVVRGDSAAYFCASSLSGTNTWQYFGPGTRLTVT.

CDR3 protein: CASSWRRAQGTDTQYF. In nucleotides, the CDR3 is TGTGCCAGCAGTTGGAGGAGGGCCCAGGGCACAGATACGCAGTATTTT. V usage is TRBV6-6 and J usage is TRBJ2-3; weak D call: TRBD2 (6 bases). The V gene lost 4 bases and the J gene lost 1 base, with 15 bases spanning the gap. This CDR3 has 16 amino acids. Germline CDR1 is MNHNY and CDR2 is SVGAGI (reference sequence).

The genes are TRBV9 and TRBJ1-4; D remains unclear. CDR1 SGDLS and CDR2 YYNGEE come from the germline V gene. The CDR3 covers 13 residues. V dropped 3 bases and J dropped 4 bases, with 7 bases sitting between them. The CDR3 nucleotides read TGTGCCAGCAGCGCAGGACTTAATGAAAAACTGTTTTTT. Protein product: CASSAGLNEKLFF.

This clone has only one observation. CDR3 amino acids: CASSLWGGRDQETQYF. As DNA, the CDR3 is TGTGCCAGCAGCTTGTGGGGGGGCCGCGATCAAGAGACCCAGTACTTC. This sequence joins TRBV5-4 and TRBJ2-5, with D tentatively TRBD2 (7 bases). Deletions cut 1 base from V and 2 bases from J, with 15 bases between. Germline CDR1 is SGHNT and CDR2 is YYREEE (reference sequence). The CDR3 contains 16 residues.

The rearrangement links TRBV27 to TRBJ2-1; tentative D call: TRBD1 (5 bases). The germline V and J ends were trimmed by 4 bases and 4 bases, with 17 bases remaining between them. CDR1 MNHEY and CDR2 SMNVEV come from the germline V gene (reference sequence). The CDR3 is 16 amino acids. In nucleotides, the CDR3 is TGTGCCAGCAGTTCGTCCAGGGTGGTAAAGTACAATGAGCAGTTCTTC. This translates into CASSSSRVVKYNEQFF.

A single count supports this clone. The chain has TRBV6-1 and TRBJ2-7; D gene unclear. The V gene's germline CDR1 is MNHNS and CDR2 SASEGT. The CDR3 contains 12 residues. Trimming stripped 7 bases from V and 6 bases from J, with 13 bases between. The CDR3 sequence is CASTPRDVEQYF. CDR3 coding DNA: TGTGCCAGCACTCCCAGAGACGTCGAGCAGTACTTC.

V gene TRBV5-1 combines with J gene TRBJ2-5; D unclear. The CDR3 runs to 13 residues. The germline V gene encodes CDR1 SGHRS and CDR2 YFSETQ. The V end lost 4 bases, the J end lost 2 bases, and 9 bases lay between the germline ends. The chain's CDR3 is CASSPVGQETQYF. The CDR3 DNA is TGCGCCAGCAGCCCGGTGGGGCAAGAGACCCAGTACTTC.

The CDR3 DNA reads TGTGCCAGCAGCTTAGACGGGTCAATCTCCTACAATGAGCAGTTCTTC. Translating gives CASSLDGSISYNEQFF. The chain is built from TRBV7-2 and TRBJ2-1; D remains ambiguous. This CDR3 comprises 16 residues. Germline assignment: CDR1 SGHTA and CDR2 FQGNSA. Trimming took 1 base from V and 0 from J, leaving 10 bases between them.